The subject of this entry is one TCR beta chain. The CDR3 has 15 residues. The germline gives CDR1 SGHNT, CDR2 YYREEE (reference sequence). The ends were cut back, 2 bases at V and 1 base at J, with 10 bases in the middle. Sequencing used immunoSEQ multiplex PCR; TCRdb keeps in-frame clones, though not all of them. The table shows roughly 330,000 clones, with roughly 87% occurring only once. The source of the sample is a study of cytomegalovirus exposure and HLA in healthy donors. The TCR sequence derives from a woman in her thirties in good health and CMV-seropositive. The sample was PBMCs. The chain joins TRBV5-4 to TRBJ2-4; a weak D match, TRBD1 (5 bases). CDR3 DNA sequence: TGTGCCAGCAGCTTCAATCGACAGGCCAAAAACATTCAGTACTTC. Amino acids: CASSFNRQAKNIQYF.